This T cell receptor beta chain was documented in a study of cytomegalovirus exposure and HLA in healthy donors. With 60 Vbeta and 13 Jbeta primers, the PCR was carried out. This table comes from immunoSEQ multiplex PCR, and its TCRdb copy is limited to in-frame clones, with some not included. The table has fewer than 250,000 clones, roughly 77% seen once. Comments on this clone: Its matching antigen is unknown.

Study-level findings and limits: Confirmation in vitro established that three CMV-associated chains were specific for CMV antigens. Prior analysis indicated that the majority of TCR beta V segments exhibited productivity approximately 87% or approximately 30% of the time. Some TCR beta chains (164 of them) were listed as cytomegalovirus-associated.

Sample: PBMCs. This clonotype originated in a woman in her 50s in good health and CMV-seronegative.

DNA for the CDR3: TGTGCCAGCAGCTTGGGTCGACAGGGGCCAAACCTCTCCTATAATTCACCCCTCCACTTT. Amino acid sequence: CASSLGRQGPNLSYNSPLHF. The chain links TRBV7-8 to TRBJ1-6; 8 bases align to TRBD1. From germline, CDR1 is SGHVS and CDR2 FQNEAQ. Trimming at V came to 3 bases and at J to 0 bases, leaving 13 bases not matched to a gene. The CDR3 is made up of 20 amino acids.